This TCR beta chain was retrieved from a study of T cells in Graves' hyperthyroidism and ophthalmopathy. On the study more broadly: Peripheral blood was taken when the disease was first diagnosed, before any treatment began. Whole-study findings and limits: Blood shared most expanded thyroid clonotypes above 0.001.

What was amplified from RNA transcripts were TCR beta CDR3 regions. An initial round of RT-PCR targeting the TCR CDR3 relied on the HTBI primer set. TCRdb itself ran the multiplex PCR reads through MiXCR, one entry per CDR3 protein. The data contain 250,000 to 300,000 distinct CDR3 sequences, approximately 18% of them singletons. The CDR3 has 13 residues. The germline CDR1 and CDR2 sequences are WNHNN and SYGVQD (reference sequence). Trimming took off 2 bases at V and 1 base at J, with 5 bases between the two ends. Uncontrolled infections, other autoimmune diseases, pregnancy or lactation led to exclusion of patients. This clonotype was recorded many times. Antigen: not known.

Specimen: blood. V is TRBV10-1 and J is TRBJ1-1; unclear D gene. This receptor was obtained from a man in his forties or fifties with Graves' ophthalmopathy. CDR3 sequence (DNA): TGCGCCAGCAGTGAGAATCGGAACACTGAAGCTTTCTTT. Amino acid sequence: CASSENRNTEAFF.